The present T cell receptor (beta chain) was sequenced within a study of early T cells in non-severe SARS-CoV-2 infection. TCRdb reprocessed the 5' RACE reads with MiXCR, giving one entry per CDR3 protein. This table holds some 70,000 distinct CDR3 sequences, less than 5% found once. About this clonotype itself: One end of the junction fails to match germline, which may point to a read error.

Germline V gives CDR1 SGHAT, CDR2 FQNNGV. The CDR3 length is 14 residues. The chain uses TRBV11-2 and TRBJ1-4; D is unresolved. The receptor was isolated from an adult who was a healthcare worker with PCR-confirmed SARS-CoV-2 infection or an uninfected control (not recorded which). The source material was whole blood. The CDR3 sequence is CASSLNPEGGKLFF. CDR3 DNA sequence: TGTGCCAGCAGCCTGAACCCAGAAGGAGGAAAACTTTTTTTT.